The clone carrying this TCR beta chain has a count of ten or more. These data come from a study of T-cell reconstitution after alpha-beta-depleted transplantation in children. It was with unique molecular identifiers that the TCRbeta library was prepared. TCRdb processed the PCR reads anew with MiXCR; each CDR3 protein has one entry. Of 210,000 or so distinct CDR3 sequences listed, around 10% are singletons. The CDR3 is 12 residues long. Trimming took off 3 bases at V and 4 bases at J, with 6 bases between the two ends. This receptor was identified in a human donor who donated a stem cell graft to a child with acute lymphoblastic leukemia. V is TRBV12-3 or TRBV12-4 and J is TRBJ1-1; D gene ambiguous. This sample comprised PBMCs from the stem cell graft donor, obtained from the stem cell graft. The CDR3 DNA sequence: TGTGCCAGCAGTTTCAGTGCCACTGAAGCTTTCTTT. This codes for CASSFSATEAFF.